This entry describes one T cell receptor (beta chain). Antigen specificity is unknown. Focal radiation and CTLA-4 blockade (ipilimumab) were tested in chemo-refractory metastatic non-small-cell lung cancer patients. Per germline, CDR1 MRHNA and CDR2 SNTAGT. The CDR3 has 15 residues. V was shortened by 0 bases and J by 6 bases, with 14 bases between the two germline ends. The data derive from a study of radiotherapy plus CTLA-4 blockade in lung cancer. Study-wide context: There were objective responses in approximately 20% of patients, and over 25% had disease control. Study-wide results and limits: The best prediction of response reportedly came from early blood T cell clone dynamics, with interferon-beta. After radiotherapy and ipilimumab, tumor-derived clones expanded in peripheral blood.

Clones were sequenced by immunoSEQ multiplex PCR, and TCRdb holds only the in-frame ones, with some missing. This table holds about 80,000 clones, 70% to 85% found once. This clonotype was obtained from a human donor with non-small cell lung cancer who had stable disease on radiotherapy plus ipilimumab. Sequencing used peripheral blood, obtained from a patient treated with radiotherapy plus ipilimumab. The gene calls are TRBV6-4 and TRBJ1-2; D is unclear. The CDR3: CASSDSMEGGHGYTF. CDR3 DNA sequence: TGTGCCAGCAGTGACTCGATGGAGGGTGGTCATGGCTACACCTTC.